The TCR beta chain described here comes from a study of OX40 agonist ivuxolimab in advanced cancers. This clone was picked up one time. The CDR3 is made up of 13 amino acids. Per germline, CDR1 MNHEY and CDR2 SVGAGI. Trimming cost V 5 bases and J 0 bases, with 5 bases left between them. The assay was immunoSEQ multiplex PCR, and TCRdb's table has in-frame clones only and misses some. Here the sample spans 40,000 or so clones, roughly 82% being singletons. Patients were excluded for autoimmune disease history or systemic immunosuppression. The genes are TRBV6-5 and TRBJ1-5; D is unresolved. The sample in question was CD4+ or CD8+ T cells sorted from blood, obtained in a trial of the OX40 agonist ivuxolimab. This clonotype originated in an adult with an advanced solid tumor such as melanoma, head and neck, liver or kidney cancer. CDR3 sequence (DNA): TGTGCCAGCAGTGGTCATAGCAATCAGCCCCAGCATTTT. This gives the protein CASSGHSNQPQHF.